This T cell receptor beta chain was identified during a study of T-cell reconstitution after alpha-beta-depleted transplantation in children. Study-wide points: By one year post-transplant, T-cell counts and diversity largely arose from T cells that were newly produced. There were reportedly several hundred expanded graft clones from which alpha-beta T cells came about two months after transplant.

Ten or more counts support this clonotype. The antigen remains undetermined. The germline V gene has CDR1 LGHDT and CDR2 YNNKEL (reference sequence). J lost 0 bases, V lost 4 bases, and 6 bases had no gene match. CDR3 size: 16 residues. A TCRbeta library incorporating unique molecular identifiers was prepared. TCRdb fed the PCR reads into MiXCR, producing one record per CDR3 protein. The table records around 30,000 distinct CDR3 sequences, 6.4% of them present only once. The sequencing used peripheral blood, collected 60 days after TCRalphabeta/CD19-depleted stem cell transplant. The TCR was taken from a child in the first two years of life who had a stem cell transplant for acute myeloid leukemia, so the T cells may come from the graft donor. The rearrangement joins TRBV3-1 to TRBJ1-5; 7 nucleotides agree with TRBD1. The CDR3, as DNA: TGTGCCAGCAGCCCAGGGGGGGACAATAGCAATCAGCCCCAGCATTTT. This translates into CASSPGGDNSNQPQHF. Drawing the rest from reference TRBV3-1 and TRBJ1-5, the complete variable domain is DTAVSQTPKYLVTQMGNDKSIKCEQNLGHDTMYWYKQDSKKFLKIMFSYNNKELIINETVPNRFSPKSPDKAHLNLHINSLELGDSAVYFCASSPGGDNSNQPQHFGDGTRLSIL.